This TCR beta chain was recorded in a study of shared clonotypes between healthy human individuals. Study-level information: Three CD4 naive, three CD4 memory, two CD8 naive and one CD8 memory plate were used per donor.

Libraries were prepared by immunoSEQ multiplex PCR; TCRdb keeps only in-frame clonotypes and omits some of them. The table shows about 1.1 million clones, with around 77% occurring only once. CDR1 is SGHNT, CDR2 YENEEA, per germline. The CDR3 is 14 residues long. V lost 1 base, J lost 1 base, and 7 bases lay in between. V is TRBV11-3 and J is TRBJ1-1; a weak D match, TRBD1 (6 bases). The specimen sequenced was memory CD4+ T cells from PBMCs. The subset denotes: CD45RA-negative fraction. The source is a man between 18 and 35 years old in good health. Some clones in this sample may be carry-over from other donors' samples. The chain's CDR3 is CASSLGGANTEAFF. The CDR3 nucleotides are TGTGCCAGCAGCTTAGGGGGGGCGAACACTGAAGCTTTCTTT. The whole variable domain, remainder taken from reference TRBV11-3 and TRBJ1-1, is EAGVVQSPRYKIIEKKQPVAFWCNPISGHNTLYWYLQNLGQGPELLIRYENEEAVDDSQLPKDRFSAERLKGVDSTLKIQPAELGDSAVYLCASSLGGANTEAFFGQGTRLTVV.